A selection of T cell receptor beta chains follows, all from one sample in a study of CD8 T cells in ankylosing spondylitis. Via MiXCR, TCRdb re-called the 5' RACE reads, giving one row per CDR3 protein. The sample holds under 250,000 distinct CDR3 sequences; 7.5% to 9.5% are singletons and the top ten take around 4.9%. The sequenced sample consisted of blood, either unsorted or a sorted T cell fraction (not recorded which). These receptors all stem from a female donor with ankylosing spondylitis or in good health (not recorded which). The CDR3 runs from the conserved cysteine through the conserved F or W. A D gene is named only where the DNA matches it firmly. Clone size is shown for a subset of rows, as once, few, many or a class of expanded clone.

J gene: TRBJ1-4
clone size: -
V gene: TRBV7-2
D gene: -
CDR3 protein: CASSLIRTDKLFF
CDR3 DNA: TGTGCCAGCAGCCTTATAAGGACTGACAAACTGTTTTTT

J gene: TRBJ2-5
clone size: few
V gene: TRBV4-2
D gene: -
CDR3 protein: CASSQGGANQETQYF
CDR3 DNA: TGTGCCAGCAGCCAAGGTGGAGCGAACCAAGAGACCCAGTACTTC

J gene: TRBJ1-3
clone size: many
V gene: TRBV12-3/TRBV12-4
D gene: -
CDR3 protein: CASTLIGNTIYF
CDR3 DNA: TGTGCCAGCACCCTAATAGGAAACACCATATATTTT

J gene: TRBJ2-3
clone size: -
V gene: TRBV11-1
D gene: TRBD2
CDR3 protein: CASSSTGRELVRTDTQYF
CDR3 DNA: TGTGCCAGCAGCTCAACTGGGAGGGAGTTGGTACGCACAGATACGCAGTATTTT

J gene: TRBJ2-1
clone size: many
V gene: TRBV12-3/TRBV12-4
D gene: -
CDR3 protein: CASSLGGTRFF
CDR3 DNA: TGTGCCAGCAGTTTAGGGGGGACCCGGTTCTTC

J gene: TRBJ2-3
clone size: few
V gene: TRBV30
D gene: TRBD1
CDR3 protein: CAWASGTGIRDTQYF
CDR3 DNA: TGTGCCTGGGCTTCCGGGACAGGGATTAGAGATACGCAGTATTTT

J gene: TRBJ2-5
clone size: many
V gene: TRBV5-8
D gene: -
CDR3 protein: CASSYRRQETQYF
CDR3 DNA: TGTGCCAGCAGCTACAGGCGACAAGAGACCCAGTACTTC

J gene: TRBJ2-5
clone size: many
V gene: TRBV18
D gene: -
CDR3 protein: CASSPREETQYF
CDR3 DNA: TGTGCCAGCTCACCTAGGGAAGAGACCCAGTACTTC

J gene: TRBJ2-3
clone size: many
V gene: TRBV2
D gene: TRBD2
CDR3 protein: CASSKGTSGRAWTDTQYF
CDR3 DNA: TGTGCCAGCAGTAAAGGGACTAGCGGGAGGGCCTGGACAGATACGCAGTATTTT

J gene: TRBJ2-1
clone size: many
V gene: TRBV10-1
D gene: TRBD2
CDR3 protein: CASGGLAGNEQFF
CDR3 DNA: TGCGCCAGTGGGGGACTAGCGGGCAATGAGCAGTTCTTC

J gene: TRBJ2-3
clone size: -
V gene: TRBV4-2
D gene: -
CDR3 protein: CASSQEEATDTQYF
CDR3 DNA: TGTGCCAGCAGCCAAGAAGAAGCGACAGATACGCAGTATTTT

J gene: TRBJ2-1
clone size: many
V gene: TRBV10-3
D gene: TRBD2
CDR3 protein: CAISDPRVGRANNEQFF
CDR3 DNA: TGTGCCATCAGTGACCCTCGAGTCGGGAGGGCCAACAATGAGCAGTTCTTC

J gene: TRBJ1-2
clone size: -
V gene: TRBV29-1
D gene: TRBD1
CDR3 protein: CSASAQGIPYGYTF
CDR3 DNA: TGCAGCGCATCCGCACAGGGGATTCCCTATGGCTACACCTTC

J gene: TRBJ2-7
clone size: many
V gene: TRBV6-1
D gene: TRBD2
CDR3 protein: CASSTTGLAGDTYF
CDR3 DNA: TGTGCCAGCAGTACAACGGGACTAGCGGGAGATACGTACTTC

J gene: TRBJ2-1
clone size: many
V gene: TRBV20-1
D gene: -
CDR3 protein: CSASLGGGGYNEQFF
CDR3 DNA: TGCAGTGCTTCCCTTGGGGGAGGGGGATACAATGAGCAGTTCTTC

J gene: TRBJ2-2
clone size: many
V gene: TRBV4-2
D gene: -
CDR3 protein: CASSPLLGTPVTGELFF
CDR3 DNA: TGTGCCAGCAGCCCATTACTCGGGACTCCCGTCACCGGGGAGCTGTTTTTT

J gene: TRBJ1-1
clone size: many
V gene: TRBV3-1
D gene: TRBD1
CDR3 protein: CASSRDRGLEAFF
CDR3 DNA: TGTGCCAGCAGCCGGGACAGGGGGCTTGAAGCTTTCTTT

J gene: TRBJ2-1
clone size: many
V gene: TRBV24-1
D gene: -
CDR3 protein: CATSDGTSFNEQFF
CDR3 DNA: TGTGCCACCAGTGACGGGACAAGTTTCAATGAGCAGTTCTTC

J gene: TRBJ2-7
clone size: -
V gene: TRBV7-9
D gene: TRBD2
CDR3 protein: CASSSGLAWNPYEQYF
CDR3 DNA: TGTGCCAGCAGCTCCGGACTAGCGTGGAACCCCTACGAGCAGTACTTC

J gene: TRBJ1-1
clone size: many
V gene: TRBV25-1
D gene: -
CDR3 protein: CASLPGRANTEAFF
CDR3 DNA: TGTGCCAGCCTTCCCGGCAGGGCGAACACTGAAGCTTTCTTT

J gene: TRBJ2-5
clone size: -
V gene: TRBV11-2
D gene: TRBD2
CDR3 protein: CASSLTSGSKTQYF
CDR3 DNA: TGTGCCAGCAGCTTGACTAGCGGGAGTAAGACCCAGTACTTC

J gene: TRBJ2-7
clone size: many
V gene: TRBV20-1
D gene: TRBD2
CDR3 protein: CSARGASGIYEQYF
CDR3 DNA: TGCAGTGCTAGAGGAGCTAGCGGGATTTACGAGCAGTACTTC

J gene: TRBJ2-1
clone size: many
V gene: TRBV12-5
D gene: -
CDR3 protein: CASGPLTGHEQFF
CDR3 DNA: TGTGCTAGTGGTCCCCTCACCGGGCATGAGCAGTTCTTC

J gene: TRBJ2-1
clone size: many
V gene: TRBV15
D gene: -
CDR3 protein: CATSSPGRGLYNEQFF
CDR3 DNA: TGTGCCACCAGCAGCCCGGGACGAGGACTCTACAATGAGCAGTTCTTC

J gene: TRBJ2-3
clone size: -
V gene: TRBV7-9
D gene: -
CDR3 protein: CASSLGQGAADTQYF
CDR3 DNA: TGTGCCAGCAGCTTAGGGCAGGGCGCTGCAGATACGCAGTATTTT

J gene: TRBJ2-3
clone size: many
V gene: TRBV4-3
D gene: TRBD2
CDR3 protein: CASSYGLAGGAGTDTQYF
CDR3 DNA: TGCGCCAGCAGCTACGGACTAGCGGGAGGAGCCGGCACAGATACGCAGTATTTT

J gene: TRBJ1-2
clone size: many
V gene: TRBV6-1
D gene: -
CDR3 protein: CASSPNTAYGYTF
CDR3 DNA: TGTGCCAGCAGTCCCAACACGGCCTATGGCTACACCTTC

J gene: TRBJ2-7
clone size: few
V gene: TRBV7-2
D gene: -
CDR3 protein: CASRGQAYEQYF
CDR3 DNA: TGTGCCAGCCGGGGCCAAGCCTACGAGCAGTACTTC

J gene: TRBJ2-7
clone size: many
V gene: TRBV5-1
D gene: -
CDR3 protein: CASSLPHYEQYF
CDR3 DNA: TGCGCCAGCAGCTTGCCTCACTACGAGCAGTACTTC

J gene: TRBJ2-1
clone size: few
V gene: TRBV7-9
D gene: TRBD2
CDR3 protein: CASSFPSGGSSYNEQFF
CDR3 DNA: TGTGCCAGCAGCTTCCCATCGGGCGGGAGCTCCTACAATGAGCAGTTCTTC

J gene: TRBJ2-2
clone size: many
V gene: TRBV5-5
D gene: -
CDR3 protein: CASSLVGRSTGELFF
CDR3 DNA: TGTGCCAGCAGCTTGGTCGGGAGAAGCACCGGGGAGCTGTTTTTT

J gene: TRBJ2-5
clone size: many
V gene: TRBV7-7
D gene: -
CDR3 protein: CASSMGVQETQYF
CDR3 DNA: TGTGCTAGCAGCATGGGAGTTCAAGAGACCCAGTACTTC

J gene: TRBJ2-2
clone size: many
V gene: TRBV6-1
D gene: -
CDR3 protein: CASRSWENTGELFF
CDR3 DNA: TGTGCCAGCAGGTCCTGGGAAAACACCGGGGAGCTGTTTTTT

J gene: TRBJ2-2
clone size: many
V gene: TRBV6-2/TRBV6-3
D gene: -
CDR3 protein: CASDGGPRLAEITGELFF
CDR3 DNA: TGTGCCAGCGATGGGGGCCCTAGGCTAGCAGAGATCACCGGGGAGCTGTTTTTT

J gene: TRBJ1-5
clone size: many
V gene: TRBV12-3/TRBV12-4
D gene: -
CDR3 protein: CASTRGNQPQHF
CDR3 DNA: TGTGCCAGCACACGGGGGAATCAGCCCCAGCATTTT

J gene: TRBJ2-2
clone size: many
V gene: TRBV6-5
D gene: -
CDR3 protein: CASSSLTGELFF
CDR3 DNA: TGTGCCAGCAGTTCTCTCACCGGGGAGCTGTTTTTT

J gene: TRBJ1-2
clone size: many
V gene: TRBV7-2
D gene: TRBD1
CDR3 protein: CASSSNRGLFRYTF
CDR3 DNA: TGTGCCAGCAGCTCCAACAGGGGCCTCTTCCGCTACACCTTC

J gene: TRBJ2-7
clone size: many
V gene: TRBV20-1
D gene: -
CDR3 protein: CSARDSSFYEQYF
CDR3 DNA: TGCAGTGCTCGGGACTCTTCCTTCTACGAGCAGTACTTC

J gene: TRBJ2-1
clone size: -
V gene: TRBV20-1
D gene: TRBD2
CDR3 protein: CSALGLAGGPSYNEQFF
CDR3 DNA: TGCAGTGCTCTGGGACTAGCGGGAGGGCCATCCTACAATGAGCAGTTCTTC

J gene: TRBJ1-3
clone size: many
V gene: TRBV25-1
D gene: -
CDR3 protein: CASSGLRGSGNTIYF
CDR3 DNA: TGTGCCAGCAGCGGCCTCCGTGGCTCTGGAAACACCATATATTTT

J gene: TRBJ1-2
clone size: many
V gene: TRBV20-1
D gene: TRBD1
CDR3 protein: CSAWTDLGQGHGYTF
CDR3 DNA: TGCAGTGCTTGGACAGACTTGGGACAGGGGCATGGCTACACCTTC

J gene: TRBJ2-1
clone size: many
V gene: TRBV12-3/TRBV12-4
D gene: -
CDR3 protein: CASSFRDFNEQFF
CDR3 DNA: TGTGCCAGCAGTTTTCGGGACTTCAATGAGCAGTTCTTC

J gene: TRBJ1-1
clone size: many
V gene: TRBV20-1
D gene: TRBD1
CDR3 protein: CSADRGTEAFF
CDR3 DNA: TGCAGTGCAGACAGGGGAACTGAAGCTTTCTTT

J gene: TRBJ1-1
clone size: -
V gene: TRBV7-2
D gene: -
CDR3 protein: CASSARNTEAFF
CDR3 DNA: TGTGCCAGCAGCGCACGGAACACTGAAGCTTTCTTT

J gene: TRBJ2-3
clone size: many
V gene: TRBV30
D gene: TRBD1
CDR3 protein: CAWGTGLTDTQYF
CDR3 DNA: TGTGCCTGGGGGACAGGGCTCACAGATACGCAGTATTTT

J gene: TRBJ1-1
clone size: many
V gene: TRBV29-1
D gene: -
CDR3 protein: CSVERAHLAEAFF
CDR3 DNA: TGCAGCGTTGAGAGGGCCCATTTGGCTGAAGCTTTCTTT

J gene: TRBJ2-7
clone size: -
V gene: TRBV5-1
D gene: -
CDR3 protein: CASSLAKGLHSYEQYF
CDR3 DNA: TGCGCCAGCAGCTTGGCAAAGGGTCTCCACTCCTACGAGCAGTACTTC

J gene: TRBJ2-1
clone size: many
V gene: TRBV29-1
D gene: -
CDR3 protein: CSAAEGLPWLFF
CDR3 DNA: TGCAGCGCGGCAGAGGGACTCCCTTGGCTGTTCTTC

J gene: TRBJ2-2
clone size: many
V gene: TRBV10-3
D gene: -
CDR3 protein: CAISRTSPGELFF
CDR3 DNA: TGTGCCATCAGCCGAACTAGCCCCGGGGAGCTGTTTTTT

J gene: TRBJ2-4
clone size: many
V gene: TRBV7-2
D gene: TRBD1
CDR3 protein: CASSPQTGGAKNIQYF
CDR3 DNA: TGTGCCAGCAGCCCCCAGACAGGGGGTGCCAAAAACATTCAGTACTTC

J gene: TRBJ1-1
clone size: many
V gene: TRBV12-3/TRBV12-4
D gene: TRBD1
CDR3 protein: CASSLGTGLDTEAFF
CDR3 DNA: TGTGCCAGCAGTTTGGGGACAGGGTTGGACACTGAAGCTTTCTTT